Below, 19 T cell receptor beta chains from the same sample are listed, as sequenced in a study of T cells in Graves' hyperthyroidism and ophthalmopathy. Researchers took RNA transcripts and amplified the TCR beta CDR3 regions from them. A set of HTBI primers served as the primers for a first-round RT-PCR of the TCR CDR3. TCRdb re-analysed the multiplex PCR reads in MiXCR, keeping a single row per CDR3 protein. There are some 250,000 distinct CDR3 sequences in the sample; roughly 14% occur only once, and 13% lies in the top ten. The sequencing sample was made of blood. The receptors derive from a woman in her thirties or forties with Graves' hyperthyroidism that later progressed to Graves' ophthalmopathy.

This clonotype was seen repeatedly, ten times or more. The rearrangement links TRBV28 to TRBJ2-7, with D hard to call. In germline, CDR1 is MDHEN, CDR2 SYDVKM. The germline V and J ends were trimmed by 6 bases and 2 bases, with 11 bases remaining between them. The CDR3 spans 13 residues. CDR3 coding DNA: TGTGCCAGCAGACAAGCAGGAACCTACGAGCAGTACTTC. Translating gives CASRQAGTYEQYF. The full variable domain, completed using reference TRBV28 and TRBJ2-7, is DVKVTQSSRYLVKRTGEKVFLECVQDMDHENMFWYRQDPGLGLRLIYFSYDVKMKEKGDIPEGYSVSREKKERFSLILESASTNQTSMYLCASRQAGTYEQYFGPGTRLTVT.

This clonotype was detected many times. The CDR3 DNA reads as TGTGCCAGCAGTTCCCTGACCGACACCACAGATACGCAGTATTTT. Its translation: CASSSLTDTTDTQYF. The rearrangement joins TRBV28 to TRBJ2-3; no definite D call. Trimming pared 4 bases from V and 2 bases from J, leaving 13 bases between. There are 15 residues in the CDR3. Germline values: CDR1 MDHEN, CDR2 SYDVKM.

This clonotype was recorded at least ten times. The junction shows a germline mismatch at one end, possibly a read error. The chain recombines TRBV12-3 or TRBV12-4 with TRBJ2-7; D gene ambiguous. This CDR3 is 13 amino acids long. This CDR3 is CASTLGQNGEQYF. In DNA form, the CDR3 reads TGTGCCAGCACTTTAGGGCAGAATGGGGAGCAGTACTTC.

In its sample, this clonotype was seen many times. The chain links TRBV6-6 to TRBJ2-1; 7 nucleotides match TRBD2. The V gene end was trimmed by 0 bases and the J gene end by 3 bases; junction bases not matched to a gene: 8. Germline CDR1 and CDR2: MNHNY and SVGAGI (reference sequence). The length of the CDR3 is 17 residues. This CDR3 is CASSYSPRERFYNEQFF. CDR3 bases: TGTGCCAGCAGTTACTCGCCGCGGGAGCGGTTCTACAATGAGCAGTTCTTC.

This clonotype showed up just a few times. It may be a read error: a sequence one base away is much more abundant. The V gene is TRBV12-3 or TRBV12-4, the J gene TRBJ2-2; D unresolved. The ends were cut back, 2 bases at V and 1 base at J, with 8 bases in the middle. The CDR3 length is 15 residues. CDR3 nucleotides: TGTGCCAGCAGTTTACAAGCGATGAACACCGGGGAGCTGTTTTTT. Its translation is CASSLQAMNTGELFF.

This clonotype was observed at least ten times. V and J are TRBV2 and TRBJ2-7; D tentatively fits TRBD1 or TRBD2 (5 bases each). In germline, CDR1 is SNHLY, CDR2 FYNNEI. V gave up 8 bases and J gave up 5 bases, with 19 bases separating them. The CDR3 is made up of 14 amino acids. As DNA, the CDR3 is TGTGCCAGCCCCACCGGGACGAGGAACGACGAGCAGTACTTC. Encoded protein: CASPTGTRNDEQYF.

As to this clonotype: One base away lies a much larger clone, so this may be a sequencing read error. The V call is TRBV7-9, the J call TRBJ2-1; D may be TRBD1 or TRBD2 (5 bases each). The CDR3 consists of 13 residues. The V end was cut by 11 bases, the J end by 2 bases, with 13 bases between. Germline CDR1 is SEHNR and CDR2 is FQNEAQ (reference sequence). The chain's CDR3 is CAVTRGPYNEQFF. CDR3 bases: TGTGCCGTAACCCGGGGCCCCTACAATGAGCAGTTCTTC.

This clonotype was seen at least ten times. The V and J genes are TRBV2 and TRBJ2-7, with unresolved D. This CDR3 spans 12 amino acids. Germline V gene sequence: CDR1 SNHLY, CDR2 FYNNEI. Deletions cut 6 bases from V and 9 bases from J, with 15 bases between. The DNA of the CDR3 is TGTGCCAGCAGCGCCCTCCAAGGAGTGCAGTACTTC. It is translated as CASSALQGVQYF.

This clonotype has ten or more counts. The chain is built from TRBV20-1 and TRBJ2-1; D is perhaps TRBD2 (5 bases). V was cut by 4 bases and J by 1 base, with 5 bases left in between. This CDR3 spans 12 amino acids. Germline V lookup: CDR1 DFQATT, CDR2 SNEGSKA (reference sequence). The CDR3 DNA is TGCAGTGCTAAGCGGTCCTACAATGAGCAGTTCTTC. Translated: CSAKRSYNEQFF.

The J gene is TRBJ1-1, the V gene TRBV11-3; D gene uncertain. CDR1 and CDR2 from the germline V gene are SGHNT and YENEEA. The CDR3 runs 14 residues. V lost 2 bases and J lost 3, with 10 bases in between. CDR3 amino acids: CASSLPHRYTEAFF. The CDR3 bases are TGTGCCAGCAGCTTACCCCACAGATACACTGAAGCTTTCTTT.

This clonotype was found a few times. Possible read error: a much larger clone is one base away. V is TRBV12-3 or TRBV12-4 and J is TRBJ1-5; D is possibly TRBD1 (6 bases). CDR3 length equals 14 residues. CDR3 coding DNA: TGTGCCAACAGTTTTTCAGGGGCCAATCAGCCCCAGCATTTT. Translation gives CANSFSGANQPQHF.

The chain carries TRBV7-9 and TRBJ1-1, with D unresolved. V lost 3 bases to trimming and J lost 6 bases, with 11 bases between them. Germline-derived CDR1 and CDR2 are SEHNR and FQNEAQ (reference sequence). The CDR3 consists of 13 residues. In DNA, the CDR3 is TGTGCCAGCAGCTTTACGGAAATCGCTGAAGCTTTCTTT. Its protein product is CASSFTEIAEAFF. Full variable domain (rest looked up from reference TRBV7-9 and TRBJ1-1): DTGVSQNPRHKITKRGQNVTFRCDPISEHNRLYWYRQTLGQGPEFLTYFQNEAQLEKSRLLSDRFSAERPKGSFSTLEIQRTEQGDSAMYLCASSFTEIAEAFFGQGTRLTVV.

Many counts were recorded for this clonotype. CDR3: CASRPGRMTQYF. CDR3 nucleotides: TGTGCCAGCAGACCTGGTAGGATGACCCAGTACTTC. The chain has TRBV11-2 and TRBJ2-5; D is unclear. V lost 6 bases and J lost 7, with 12 bases in between. CDR3 length: 12 residues. Germline values: CDR1 SGHAT, CDR2 FQNNGV. Drawing the rest from reference TRBV11-2 and TRBJ2-5, the complete variable domain is EAGVAQSPRYKIIEKRQSVAFWCNPISGHATLYWYQQILGQGPKLLIQFQNNGVVDDSQLPKDRFSAERLKGVDSTLKIQPAKLEDSAVYLCASRPGRMTQYFGPGTRLLVL.

The V call is TRBV7-9, the J call TRBJ2-5, with 14 bases fitting TRBD2. Trimming cost V 3 bases and J 5 bases; bases outside gene matches: 8. CDR3 length: 17 amino acids. Germline-derived CDR1 and CDR2 are SEHNR and FQNEAQ (reference sequence). The CDR3 is CASSLVWGLAGEETQYF. The CDR3 bases are TGTGCCAGCAGCTTGGTCTGGGGACTAGCGGGAGAGGAGACCCAGTACTTC.

This clonotype was recorded many times. The rearrangement links TRBV28 to TRBJ2-1; D is unclear. The CDR3 sequence is 11 residues long. Trimming pared 7 bases from V and 5 bases from J, leaving 6 bases between. Germline CDR1 reads MDHEN; CDR2 reads SYDVKM. The CDR3 sequence: CASNRDNEQFF. For the CDR3, the DNA is TGTGCCAGCAATAGAGACAATGAGCAGTTCTTC.

This clonotype showed up many times. The CDR3 DNA reads TGTGCCAGCTCCGTAAGCGGGAGGGCCGCAGATACGCAGTATTTT. This translates into CASSVSGRAADTQYF. The J gene is TRBJ2-3, the V gene TRBV7-3, with 10 bases lining up with TRBD2. Germline loops: CDR1 SGHTA, CDR2 FQGTGA. With 8 bases clipped from V and 4 bases from J, the junction kept 9 bases outside the gene matches. The CDR3 is 15 residues long.

This clonotype was seen repeatedly, ten times or more. The chain is built from TRBV7-9 and TRBJ2-7, with D uncertain. The CDR3 consists of 14 residues. The germline V gene has CDR1 SEHNR and CDR2 FQNEAQ (reference sequence). Trimming stripped 1 base from V and 6 bases from J, with 13 bases between. The CDR3 reads CASSLGLVFGEQYF. CDR3 nucleotide sequence: TGTGCCAGCAGCTTAGGACTGGTTTTCGGCGAGCAGTACTTC.

This clonotype has ten or more counts. The chain is built from TRBV3-1 and TRBJ2-1; a weak D match, TRBD2 (7 bases). V was clipped by 6 bases and J by 9 bases, with 12 bases between them. The CDR3 consists of 12 residues. CDR1 LGHDT and CDR2 YNNKEL come from the germline V gene (reference sequence). CDR3 in amino acids: CASSRGGGEQFF. The CDR3, as DNA: TGTGCCAGCAGTCGAGGGGGGGGTGAGCAGTTCTTC.

This clonotype was found many times. The genes are TRBV6-1 and TRBJ2-3; D may be TRBD2 (6 bases). The CDR3 extends over 16 amino acids. Between the trimmed V and J ends, which lost 0 bases and 4 bases, there was a span of 14 bases. Germline-derived CDR1 and CDR2 are MNHNS and SASEGT. The CDR3: CASSEAPGTGADTQYF. Written as DNA, the CDR3 is TGTGCCAGCAGTGAAGCGCCGGGGACTGGGGCAGATACGCAGTATTTT.